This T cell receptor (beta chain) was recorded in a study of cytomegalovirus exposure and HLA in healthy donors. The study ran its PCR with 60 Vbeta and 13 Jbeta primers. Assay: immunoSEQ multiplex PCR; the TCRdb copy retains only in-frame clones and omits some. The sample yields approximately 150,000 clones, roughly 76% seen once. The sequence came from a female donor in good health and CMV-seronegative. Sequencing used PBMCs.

The CDR3 loop is CASSEYRGGVEAFF. The CDR3 nucleotides are TGTGCCAGCAGTGAATATCGGGGCGGGGTTGAAGCTTTCTTT. This chain links TRBV25-1 with TRBJ1-1; the D gene is possibly TRBD1 (5 bases). V lost 0 bases, J lost 7 bases, and 12 bases lay in between. CDR3 size: 14 residues. Germline V gene lookup returns CDR1 MGHDK and CDR2 SYGVNS.